This TCR beta chain was profiled in a study of cytomegalovirus exposure and HLA in healthy donors. Generated by immunoSEQ multiplex PCR, the TCRdb table keeps only in-frame clones and is missing some. The profile shows 130,000 or so clones, approximately 89% of them singletons. V lost 9 bases and J lost 4, with 21 bases in between. The CDR3 spans 15 residues. Germline V gene data show CDR1 as MNHEY and CDR2 as SMNVEV (reference sequence). The receptor comes from a young man in good health and CMV-seronegative. V is TRBV27 and J is TRBJ1-1; TRBD1 might be the D (5 bases). The source material was PBMCs. DNA of the CDR3: TGTGCCAGTCTCCCTCGGGGGTCCCGGGGCACTGAAGCTTTCTTT. It yields the protein CASLPRGSRGTEAFF.